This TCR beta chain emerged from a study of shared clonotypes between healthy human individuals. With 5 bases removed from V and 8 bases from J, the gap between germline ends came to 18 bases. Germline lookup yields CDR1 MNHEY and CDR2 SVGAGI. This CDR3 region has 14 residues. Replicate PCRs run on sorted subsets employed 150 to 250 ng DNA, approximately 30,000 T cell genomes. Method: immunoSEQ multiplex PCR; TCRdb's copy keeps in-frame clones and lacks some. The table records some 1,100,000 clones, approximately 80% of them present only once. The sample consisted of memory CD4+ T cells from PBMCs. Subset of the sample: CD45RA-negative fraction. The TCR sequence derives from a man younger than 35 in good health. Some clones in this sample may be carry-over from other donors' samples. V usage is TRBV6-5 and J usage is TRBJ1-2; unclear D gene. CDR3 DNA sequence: TGTGCCAGCAGTGCCAATGTTGGAGGGAGAGGCTACACCTTC. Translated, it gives CASSANVGGRGYTF.